The 24 T cell receptor beta chains below all came from one sample that was sequenced in a study of T cell responses to AZD1222 COVID-19 vaccine. Clones were read by immunoSEQ multiplex PCR, and TCRdb kept only the in-frame ones, dropping some. The sample has around 71,000 clones; 82% are singletons. The sample consisted of peripheral blood, taken on day 0 of AZD1222 vaccination. The receptors come from an adult in good health.

J is TRBJ2-1 and V is TRBV7-2, with D perhaps matching TRBD2 (5 bases). This CDR3 is built from 14 residues. Germline V gives CDR1 SGHTA, CDR2 FQGNSA. V shed 5 bases and J shed 3 bases, with 11 bases lying between them. CDR3 nucleotide sequence: TGTGCCAGCAGCCTCAACCGGGACTACAATGAGCAGTTCTTC. Protein sequence: CASSLNRDYNEQFF.

This sequence joins TRBV13 and TRBJ2-2, with D perhaps matching TRBD1 (5 bases). This CDR3 has 16 amino acids. Trimming cost V 2 bases and J 0 bases, with 10 bases left between them. Germline V gene lookup returns CDR1 PRHDT and CDR2 FYEKMQ (reference sequence). The CDR3 nucleotides are TGTGCCAGCAGCTTAAGGGCAGGGTCGAACACCGGGGAGCTGTTTTTT. This codes for CASSLRAGSNTGELFF.

This chain connects TRBV7-9 to TRBJ1-1; the D gene is possibly TRBD1 (5 bases). The CDR3 covers 12 residues. Germline V gene lookup returns CDR1 SEHNR and CDR2 FQNEAQ (reference sequence). Trimming pared 4 bases from V and 3 bases from J, leaving 6 bases between. CDR3 sequence (DNA): TGTGCCAGCAGCTGGGACCACACTGAAGCTTTCTTT. Its translation is CASSWDHTEAFF.

This clone appeared a few times. The rearrangement joins TRBV7-8 to TRBJ1-1; no clear D gene. The CDR3 sequence is 16 residues long. Deletions cut 1 base from V and 2 bases from J, with 14 bases between. Per germline, CDR1 SGHVS and CDR2 FQNEAQ. The DNA for the CDR3 is TGTGCCAGCAGCTTAGAGTTCAGATCCGGTAACACTGAAGCTTTCTTT. Translated: CASSLEFRSGNTEAFF.

The chain couples TRBV25-1 to TRBJ2-7; perhaps D is TRBD1 or TRBD2 (5 bases each). CDR3 size: 12 residues. Germline values: CDR1 MGHDK, CDR2 SYGVNS. With 8 bases removed from V and 2 bases from J, the gap between germline ends came to 10 bases. The CDR3 spells CASSGQPYEQYF. CDR3 bases: TGTGCCAGCTCGGGGCAGCCCTACGAGCAGTACTTC.

This chain joins TRBV3-1 (or the pseudogene TRBV3-2) and TRBJ2-6, with a tentative D call TRBD1 (6 bases). Germline V CDR1 and CDR2: LGHDT, YNNKEL (reference sequence). The V gene lost 2 bases and the J gene lost 4 bases, with 12 bases spanning the gap. The length of the CDR3 is 16 residues. Here the CDR3 DNA reads TGTGCCAGCAGCCAAACAGGGCCCCGGGGGGCCAACGTCCTGACTTTC. It specifies CASSQTGPRGANVLTF.

This sequence joins TRBV7-8 and TRBJ2-5; the match to TRBD2 covers 10 bases. The CDR3 runs to 15 residues. Trimming at V came to 5 bases and at J to 4 bases, leaving 7 bases not matched to a gene. Germline V gives CDR1 SGHVS, CDR2 FQNEAQ. The CDR3 DNA reads as TGTGCCAGCAGCCCCATACTAGCGGGGTTAGAGACCCAGTACTTC. Protein product: CASSPILAGLETQYF.

The chain recombines TRBV2 with TRBJ1-5, with TRBD1 matching 9 bases. CDR3 length: 16 amino acids. J was trimmed by 4 bases and V by 5 bases; bases with no gene match: 9. In germline, CDR1 is SNHLY, CDR2 FYNNEI. DNA for the CDR3: TGTGCCAGCAGTCCAACTGGACAGGGGAGGAATCAGCCCCAGCATTTT. It is translated as CASSPTGQGRNQPQHF.

This rearrangement joins TRBV3-1 (or the pseudogene TRBV3-2) to TRBJ2-7, with D uncertain. This CDR3 region has 13 residues. Trimming left V 4 bases short and J 2 bases short, with 9 bases between. Looked up from germline, CDR1 is LGHDT and CDR2 is YNNKEL (reference sequence). The CDR3 nucleotides read TGTGCCAGCAGCCCTAATGATCCCTACGAGCAGTACTTC. Translating it yields CASSPNDPYEQYF.

In this sample, this clone turned up once. The chain is built from TRBV6-6 and TRBJ2-5, with D tentatively TRBD1 (6 bases). The germline V gene has CDR1 MNHNY and CDR2 SVGAGI (reference sequence). The germline V and J ends were trimmed by 4 bases and 4 bases, with 16 bases remaining between them. The CDR3 has 15 residues. The CDR3 is CASSSEQGRGETQYF. Here the CDR3 DNA reads TGTGCCAGCAGTTCGGAACAGGGACGAGGAGAGACCCAGTACTTC.

V and J are TRBV4-1 and TRBJ2-1; a weak D match, TRBD1 (6 bases). Germline lookup yields CDR1 MGHRA and CDR2 YSYEKL. Between the trimmed V and J ends, which lost 2 bases and 6 bases, there was a span of 14 bases. The CDR3 is made up of 15 amino acids. Here the CDR3 reads CASSQRWTEINEQFF. DNA for the CDR3: TGCGCCAGCAGCCAAAGATGGACAGAGATCAATGAGCAGTTCTTC.

The chain uses TRBV5-6 and TRBJ2-1; 7 bases fit TRBD1. Looked up from germline, CDR1 is SGHDT and CDR2 is YYEEEE. The junction had 0 bases not matched to a gene; V was cut back by 0 bases and J by 6 bases. The CDR3 length is 13 residues. CDR3 bases: TGTGCCAGCAGCTTGGGACAGGGCAATGAGCAGTTCTTC. The encoded protein is CASSLGQGNEQFF.

The gene calls are TRBV27 and TRBJ1-1, with a weak D call TRBD1 (5 bases). V was shortened by 5 bases and J by 3 bases, with 16 bases between the two germline ends. Per germline, CDR1 MNHEY and CDR2 SMNVEV (reference sequence). CDR3 size: 15 residues. This chain's CDR3 is CASSPWGSGDTEAFF. The CDR3 DNA sequence: TGTGCCAGCAGTCCCTGGGGGTCTGGGGACACTGAAGCTTTCTTT.

CDR3 residues: CASSSGQGAYNEQFF. The CDR3 DNA reads as TGTGCCAGCAGCTCCGGACAGGGGGCCTACAATGAGCAGTTCTTC. The chain carries TRBV5-4 and TRBJ2-1; TRBD1 matches at 10 bases. Germline CDR1 reads SGHNT; CDR2 reads YYREEE (reference sequence). The CDR3 contains 15 residues. V trimming: 3 bases; J trimming: 2 bases; junction bases outside the gene matches: 2.

The chain carries TRBV9 and TRBJ1-2, with 9 bases matching TRBD1. The CDR3 is 15 amino acids. V lost 4 bases to trimming and J lost 5 bases; unmatched junction nucleotides: 9. The germline CDR1 and CDR2 sequences are SGDLS and YYNGEE. In nucleotides, the CDR3 is TGTGCCAGCAGCAAAGGGACAGGGCTTGGGTATGGCTACACCTTC. Its translation is CASSKGTGLGYGYTF. Combining the CDR3 with reference TRBV9 and TRBJ1-2 gives the whole variable domain DSGVTQTPKHLITATGQRVTLRCSPRSGDLSVYWYQQSLDQGLQFLIQYYNGEERAKGNILERFSAQQFPDLHSELNLSSLELGDSALYFCASSKGTGLGYGYTFGSGTRLTVV.

V usage is TRBV10-1 and J usage is TRBJ1-5; D call uncertain. V was trimmed by 10 bases and J by 4 bases, leaving 2 bases between them. Germline V gene data show CDR1 as WNHNN and CDR2 as SYGVQD (reference sequence). The length of the CDR3 is 9 residues. CDR3 coding DNA: TGCGCCAAGAATCAGCCCCAGCATTTT. Protein product: CAKNQPQHF.

V usage is TRBV12-3 or TRBV12-4 and J usage is TRBJ2-1; D remains unclear. V lost 5 bases, J lost 10 bases, and 9 bases lay in between. This CDR3 comprises 11 residues. CDR3 region: CASSPSREQFF. CDR3 in DNA: TGTGCCAGCAGTCCCAGCAGGGAGCAGTTCTTC.

The V gene is TRBV30, the J gene TRBJ1-6, with no clear D. From germline, CDR1 is GTSNPN and CDR2 SVGIG (reference sequence). V was trimmed by 0 bases and J by 14 bases, leaving 14 bases between them. The CDR3 sequence is 13 residues long. The CDR3 DNA sequence: TGTGCCTGGAGTGTATACTCCATACCGGCCCTCCACTTT. Amino acid sequence: CAWSVYSIPALHF. Based on the CDR3 plus reference TRBV30 and TRBJ1-6, the full variable domain is SQTIHQWPATLVQPVGSPLSLECTVEGTSNPNLYWYRQAAGRGLQLLFYSVGIGQISSEVPQNLSASRPQDRQFILSSKKLLLSDSGFYLCAWSVYSIPALHFGNGTRLTVT.

The chain is built from TRBV2 and TRBJ1-2; 10 bases are a match to TRBD1. Germline V CDR1 and CDR2: SNHLY, FYNNEI. This CDR3 region has 14 residues. The ends lost 3 bases at V and 6 bases at J; junction bases unmatched: 4. Here the CDR3 reads CASSDWDRGNGYTF. In DNA, the CDR3 is TGTGCCAGCAGTGATTGGGACAGGGGAAATGGCTACACCTTC. Full variable domain (remainder filled in from reference TRBV2 and TRBJ1-2): EPEVTQTPSHQVTQMGQEVILRCVPISNHLYFYWYRQILGQKVEFLVSFYNNEISEKSEIFDDQFSVERPDGSNFTLKIRSTKLEDSAMYFCASSDWDRGNGYTFGSGTRLTVV.

In its sample, this clone was seen a few times. This chain links TRBV10-3 with TRBJ2-1; D is possibly TRBD2 (5 bases). Deletions cut 2 bases from V and 7 bases from J, with 9 bases between. Germline V gives CDR1 ENHRY, CDR2 SYGVKD. The CDR3 is 13 residues long. The CDR3 DNA reads TGTGCCATCAGTGAGGAGGGCAAGAATGAGCAGTTCTTC. Translating gives CAISEEGKNEQFF.

The rearrangement uses TRBV6-1 and TRBJ2-1, with 9 positions matching TRBD2. Germline V gene sequence: CDR1 MNHNS, CDR2 SASEGT. V gave up 2 bases and J gave up 8 bases; unmatched junction bases: 13. The CDR3 is 17 residues long. As DNA, the CDR3 is TGTGCCAGCAGTGAACTCAACCTAGCGGGACCTGTCTATGAGCAGTTCTTC. Protein: CASSELNLAGPVYEQFF.

The gene calls are TRBV7-8 and TRBJ2-1, with TRBD2 identical over 12 bases. The CDR3 is 15 residues long. The germline V gene encodes CDR1 SGHVS and CDR2 FQNEAQ. After removal of 6 bases from V and 9 bases from J, the junction contained 9 bases not matched to a gene. The DNA for the CDR3 is TGTGCCAGCAGGGTGACTAGCGGGGGCCGGGGTGAGCAGTTCTTC. This translates into CASRVTSGGRGEQFF.

CDR3 amino acids: CASGWGTSGDHNEQFF. The CDR3 region has the DNA TGTGCTAGTGGTTGGGGGACTAGCGGGGATCACAATGAGCAGTTCTTC. This rearrangement joins TRBV12-5 to TRBJ2-1; 13 positions agree with TRBD2. The CDR3 loop spans 16 amino acids. The trim removed 4 bases at V and 5 bases at J, leaving 5 bases unmatched. Germline values: CDR1 LGHNT, CDR2 FRNRAP. The complete variable domain, with remaining parts taken from reference TRBV12-5 and TRBJ2-1, reads DARVTQTPRHKVTEMGQEVTMRCQPILGHNTVFWYRQTMMQGLELLAYFRNRAPLDDSGMPKDRFSAEMPDATLATLKIQPSEPRDSAVYFCASGWGTSGDHNEQFFGPGTRLTVL.

The chain joins TRBV5-1 to TRBJ1-1; possibly TRBD1 for D (5 bases). Germline assignment: CDR1 SGHRS and CDR2 YFSETQ. The CDR3 has 15 amino acids. Between the trimmed V and J ends, which lost 2 bases and 4 bases, there was a span of 15 bases. The CDR3, as DNA: TGCGCCAGCAGCTTAAGTTCAGGGAGAGGCACTGAAGCTTTCTTT. It encodes CASSLSSGRGTEAFF. Together with reference TRBV5-1 and TRBJ1-1, the CDR3 gives the full variable domain: KAGVTQTPRYLIKTRGQQVTLSCSPISGHRSVSWYQQTPGQGLQFLFEYFSETQRNKGNFPGRFSGRQFSNSRSEMNVSTLELGDSALYLCASSLSSGRGTEAFFGQGTRLTVV.